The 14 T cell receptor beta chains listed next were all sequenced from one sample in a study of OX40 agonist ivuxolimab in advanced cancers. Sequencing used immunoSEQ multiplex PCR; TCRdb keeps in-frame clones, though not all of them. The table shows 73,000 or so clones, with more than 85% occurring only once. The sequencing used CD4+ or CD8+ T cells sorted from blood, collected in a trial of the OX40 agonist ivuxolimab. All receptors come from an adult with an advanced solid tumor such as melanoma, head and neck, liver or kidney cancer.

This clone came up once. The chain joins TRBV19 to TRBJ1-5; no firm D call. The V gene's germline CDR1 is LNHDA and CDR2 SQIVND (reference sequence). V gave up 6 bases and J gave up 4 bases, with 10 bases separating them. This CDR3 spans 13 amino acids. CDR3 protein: CASRDFPNQPQHF. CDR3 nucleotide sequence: TGTGCCAGTAGGGACTTTCCGAATCAGCCCCAGCATTTT. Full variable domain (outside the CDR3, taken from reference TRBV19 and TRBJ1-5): DGGITQSPKYLFRKEGQNVTLSCEQNLNHDAMYWYRQDPGQGLRLIYYSQIVNDFQKGDIAEGYSVSREKKESFPLTVTSAQKNPTAFYLCASRDFPNQPQHFGDGTRLSIL.

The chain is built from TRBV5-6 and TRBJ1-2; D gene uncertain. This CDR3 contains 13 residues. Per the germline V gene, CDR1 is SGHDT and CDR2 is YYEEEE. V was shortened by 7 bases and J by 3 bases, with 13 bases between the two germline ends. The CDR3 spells CASLGSGYYGYTF. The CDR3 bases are TGTGCCAGCCTAGGTTCCGGGTACTATGGCTACACCTTC.

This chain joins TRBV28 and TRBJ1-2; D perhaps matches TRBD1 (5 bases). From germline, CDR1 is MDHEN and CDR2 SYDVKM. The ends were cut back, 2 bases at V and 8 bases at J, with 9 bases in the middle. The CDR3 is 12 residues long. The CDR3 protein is CASSLGQGGYTF. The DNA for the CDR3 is TGTGCCAGCAGTTTAGGTCAGGGCGGCTACACCTTC.

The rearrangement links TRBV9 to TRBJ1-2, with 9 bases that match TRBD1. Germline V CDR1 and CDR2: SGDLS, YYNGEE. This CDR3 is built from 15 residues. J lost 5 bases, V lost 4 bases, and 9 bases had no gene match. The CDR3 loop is CASSSRGTGPYGYTF. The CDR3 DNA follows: TGTGCCAGCAGCTCTCGAGGGACAGGGCCTTATGGCTACACCTTC.

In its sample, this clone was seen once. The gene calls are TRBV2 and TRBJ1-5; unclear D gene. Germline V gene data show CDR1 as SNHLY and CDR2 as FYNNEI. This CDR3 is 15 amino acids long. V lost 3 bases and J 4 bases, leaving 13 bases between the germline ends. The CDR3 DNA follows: TGTGCCAGCAGTGAGGTCCAGTCCCCGAATCAGCCCCAGCATTTT. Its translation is CASSEVQSPNQPQHF.

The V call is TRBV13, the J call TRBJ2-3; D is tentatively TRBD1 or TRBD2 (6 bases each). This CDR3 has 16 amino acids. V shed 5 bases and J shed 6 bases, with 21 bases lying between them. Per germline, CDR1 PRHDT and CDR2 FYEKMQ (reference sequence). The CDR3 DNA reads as TGTGCCAGCAGCACCCCCGATAGCGGTACAGGGGATACGCAGTATTTT. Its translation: CASSTPDSGTGDTQYF.

DNA for the CDR3: TGTGCCAGCAGCTTGGGACAGACCGTTCATGTTGCTTTCTTT. Protein: CASSLGQTVHVAFF. The chain combines TRBV5-5 with TRBJ1-1, with D perhaps matching TRBD1 (5 bases). The V end lost 0 bases, the J end lost 11 bases, and 17 bases lay between the germline ends. CDR1 SGHKS and CDR2 YYEKEE come from the germline V gene (reference sequence). This CDR3 has 14 amino acids.

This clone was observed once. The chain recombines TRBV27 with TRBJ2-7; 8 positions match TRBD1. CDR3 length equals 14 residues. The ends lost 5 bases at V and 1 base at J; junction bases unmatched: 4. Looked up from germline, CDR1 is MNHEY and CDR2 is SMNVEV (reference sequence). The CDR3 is CASSDWTGSYEQYF. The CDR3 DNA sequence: TGTGCCAGCAGTGATTGGACAGGGTCCTACGAGCAGTACTTC.

CDR3 bases: TGTGCCAGTAGTATAGTGGGATCTAACTATGGCTACACCTTC. Amino acid sequence: CASSIVGSNYGYTF. The chain uses TRBV19 and TRBJ1-2; D is uncertain. Trimming removed 1 base from V and 0 bases from J, with 6 bases in between. The V gene's germline CDR1 is LNHDA and CDR2 SQIVND (reference sequence). The CDR3 covers 14 residues.

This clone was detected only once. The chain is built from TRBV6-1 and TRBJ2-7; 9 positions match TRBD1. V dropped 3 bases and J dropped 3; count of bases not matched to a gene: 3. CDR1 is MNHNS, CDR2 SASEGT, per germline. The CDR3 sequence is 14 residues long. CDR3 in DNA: TGTGCCAGCAGTGAGACAGGGGGAGACTACGAGCAGTACTTC. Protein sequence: CASSETGGDYEQYF.

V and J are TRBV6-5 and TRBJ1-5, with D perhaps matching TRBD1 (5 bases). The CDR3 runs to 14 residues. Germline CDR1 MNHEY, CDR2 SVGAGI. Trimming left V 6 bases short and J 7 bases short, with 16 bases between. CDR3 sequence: CASSKAGPYQPQHF. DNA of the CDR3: TGTGCCAGCAGCAAGGCGGGGCCATACCAGCCCCAGCATTTT.

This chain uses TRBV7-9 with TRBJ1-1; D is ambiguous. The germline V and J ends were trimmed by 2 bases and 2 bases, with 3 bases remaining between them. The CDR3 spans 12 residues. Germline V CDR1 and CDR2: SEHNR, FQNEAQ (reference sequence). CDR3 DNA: TGTGCCAGCAGCTTACATAACACTGAAGCTTTCTTT. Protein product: CASSLHNTEAFF.

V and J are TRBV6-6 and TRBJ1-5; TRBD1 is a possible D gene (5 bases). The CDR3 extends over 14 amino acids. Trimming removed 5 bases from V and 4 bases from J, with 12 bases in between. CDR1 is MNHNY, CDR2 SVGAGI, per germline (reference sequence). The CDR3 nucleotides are TGTGCCAGCAGTACCGGGACCTCTAATCAGCCCCAGCATTTT. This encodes CASSTGTSNQPQHF.

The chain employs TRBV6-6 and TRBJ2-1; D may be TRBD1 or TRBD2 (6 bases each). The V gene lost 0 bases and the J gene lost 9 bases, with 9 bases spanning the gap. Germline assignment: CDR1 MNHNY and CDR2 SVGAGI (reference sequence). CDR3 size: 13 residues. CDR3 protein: CASSYSGGAEQFF. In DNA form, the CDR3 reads TGTGCCAGCAGTTACTCGGGGGGCGCTGAGCAGTTCTTC.